This paragraph reports one T cell receptor (beta chain). Its antigen is still unknown. Documented time point: recipient sample about 28 days before transplant, after cytoreduction. This sample stems from a study of T cell clonotyping in hematopoietic cell transplantation. Using immunoSEQ multiplex PCR, the repertoire was profiled, and TCRdb retains in-frame clones only, with some absent. The table records 35,000 to 45,000 clones, 85% to 95% of them present only once. Study-wide findings and caveats: Pathologically expanded recipient clonotypes increased progressively from day 30 to day 180 as diversity fell.

This specimen consisted of peripheral blood mononuclear cells, obtained before stem cell transplant. This TCR derives from a man aged 40-55 years with chronic myeloid leukemia. Some clones in this sample may be carry-over from other donors' samples.

The CDR3 is CASSLAGGPNTDTQYF. DNA of the CDR3: TGTGCCAGCAGCTTAGCGGGGGGTCCCAACACAGATACGCAGTATTTT. This chain links TRBV11-2 with TRBJ2-3, with 7 positions matching TRBD2. This CDR3 comprises 16 residues. After removal of 1 base from V and 2 bases from J, the junction contained 6 bases not matched to a gene. Germline V CDR1 and CDR2: SGHAT, FQNNGV.